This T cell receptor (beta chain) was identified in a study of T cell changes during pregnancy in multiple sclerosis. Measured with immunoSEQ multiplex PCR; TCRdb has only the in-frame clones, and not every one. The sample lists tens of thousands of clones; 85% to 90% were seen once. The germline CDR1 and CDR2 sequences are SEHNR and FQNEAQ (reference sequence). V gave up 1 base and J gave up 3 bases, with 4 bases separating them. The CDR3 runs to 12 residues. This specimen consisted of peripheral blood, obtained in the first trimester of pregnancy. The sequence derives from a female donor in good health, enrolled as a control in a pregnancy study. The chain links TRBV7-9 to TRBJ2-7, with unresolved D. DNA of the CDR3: TGTGCCAGCAGCTTAGTCATCTACGAGCAGTACTTC. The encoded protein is CASSLVIYEQYF.